One and the same sample provided the 18 T cell receptor beta chains below, sequenced in a study of T-cell reconstitution after alpha-beta-depleted transplantation in children. A TCRbeta library incorporating unique molecular identifiers was prepared. TCRdb independently ran MiXCR on the PCR reads; one entry per CDR3 protein. This sample has about 830,000 distinct CDR3 sequences; 16% occur once, and the top ten carry roughly 5%. The sample here was PBMCs, mostly from graft donor cells, taken 360 days after TCRalphabeta/CD19-depleted stem cell transplant. These receptors came from a male patient younger than 18 who had a stem cell transplant for acute lymphoblastic leukemia, so the T cells may come from the graft donor.

This clonotype was detected a few times. The V call is TRBV6-1, the J call TRBJ2-7; 11 bases are shared with TRBD2. The CDR3 runs 16 residues. In germline, CDR1 is MNHNS, CDR2 SASEGT. The V gene end was trimmed by 6 bases and the J gene end by 3 bases; junction bases not matched to a gene: 10. Written as DNA, the CDR3 is TGTGCCAGCAGCCTTAGCGGGAGGGCCTCGATCTACGAGCAGTACTTC. Translating gives CASSLSGRASIYEQYF.

This clonotype showed up many times. The chain has TRBV20-1 and TRBJ1-2; D might be TRBD1 (5 bases). V was pared by 2 bases and J by 5 bases, with 21 bases between. This CDR3 has 16 residues. The germline gives CDR1 DFQATT, CDR2 SNEGSKA (reference sequence). The CDR3 DNA is TGCAGTGCTAGATTACGTGAGGGACTCCTAGGGTATGGCTACACCTTC. This translates into CSARLREGLLGYGYTF.

V is TRBV2 and J is TRBJ2-4, with a possible D match to TRBD1 (5 bases). The V end was cut by 6 bases, the J end by 0 bases, with 12 bases between. The CDR3 contains 15 residues. The germline V gene encodes CDR1 SNHLY and CDR2 FYNNEI. The CDR3 nucleotides are TGTGCCAGCAGGCTACAGGTTCTAGCCAAAAACATTCAGTACTTC. Its translation is CASRLQVLAKNIQYF.

The chain is built from TRBV24-1 and TRBJ2-6; 12 bases map to TRBD1. Germline CDR1 is KGHDR and CDR2 is SFDVKD. Trimming at V came to 12 bases and at J to 4 bases, leaving 9 bases not matched to a gene. The CDR3 contains 16 residues. CDR3 nucleotide sequence: TGTGCCGCCGGGGGACAGGGGGCGCGGGGGGCCAACGTCCTGACTTTC. Translating it yields CAAGGQGARGANVLTF.

The rearrangement links TRBV5-4 to TRBJ1-2; 8 positions match TRBD1. Germline V CDR1 and CDR2: SGHNT, YYREEE (reference sequence). Trimming took 3 bases from V and 4 from J; bases not matched to a gene: 5. The CDR3 length is 14 residues. CDR3 amino acids: CASSYRDRTYGYTF. The CDR3 DNA sequence: TGTGCCAGCAGCTACCGGGACAGGACCTATGGCTACACCTTC.

This clonotype occurred many times. CDR3 bases: TGTGCCAGCAGCTTAGGGGCACCCCCGAACGAGCAGTACTTC. Its translation: CASSLGAPPNEQYF. J is TRBJ2-7 and V is TRBV7-2; D is unresolved. V was clipped by 1 base and J by 5 bases, with 12 bases between them. The CDR3 spans 14 residues. The germline CDR1 and CDR2 sequences are SGHTA and FQGNSA.

This chain links TRBV20-1 with TRBJ1-2; weak D call: TRBD1 (5 bases). CDR3 length: 14 amino acids. Germline V gives CDR1 DFQATT, CDR2 SNEGSKA (reference sequence). Trimming took off 1 base at V and 2 bases at J, with 11 bases between the two ends. The CDR3 region is CSARGWGRNYGYTF. CDR3 sequence (DNA): TGCAGTGCTAGAGGTTGGGGCCGGAACTATGGCTACACCTTC.

This clonotype was picked up a small number of times. J is TRBJ1-1 and V is TRBV7-6; 7 nucleotides match TRBD1. Germline CDR1 SGHVS, CDR2 FNYEAQ. The ends lost 6 bases at V and 1 base at J; junction bases unmatched: 14. This CDR3 has 17 amino acids. CDR3 region: CASSNRQGVWGNTEAFF. In DNA form, the CDR3 reads TGTGCCAGCAGTAACCGACAGGGAGTATGGGGGAACACTGAAGCTTTCTTT.

In this sample, this clonotype turned up a few times. J is TRBJ2-1 and V is TRBV6-4; D possibly corresponds to TRBD2 (6 bases). This CDR3 contains 17 residues. Germline V gives CDR1 MRHNA, CDR2 SNTAGT. Deletions cut 3 bases from V and 0 bases from J, with 15 bases between. The CDR3 region is CASSETGLRSSYNEQFF. In DNA, the CDR3 is TGTGCCAGCAGTGAAACGGGACTCCGGAGCTCCTACAATGAGCAGTTCTTC.

V usage is TRBV4-1 and J usage is TRBJ2-7; possibly TRBD1 for D (6 bases). The CDR3 length is 17 residues. Trimming removed 3 bases from V and 3 bases from J, with 21 bases in between. CDR1 and CDR2 from the germline V gene are MGHRA and YSYEKL. CDR3 amino acids: CASSHPLQGPAVYEQYF. DNA for the CDR3: TGCGCCAGCAGCCACCCCCTACAGGGTCCGGCTGTCTACGAGCAGTACTTC.

CDR3 sequence reads: CASSRRVSGANVLTF. CDR3 nucleotide sequence: TGTGCCAGCTCGCGTCGAGTCTCTGGGGCCAACGTCCTGACTTTC. This chain joins TRBV18 and TRBJ2-6; D call uncertain. This CDR3 contains 15 residues. The V gene's germline CDR1 is KGHSH and CDR2 LQKENI. The germline V and J ends were trimmed by 6 bases and 0 bases, with 9 bases remaining between them. Drawing the rest from reference TRBV18 and TRBJ2-6, the complete variable domain is NAGVMQNPRHLVRRRGQEARLRCSPMKGHSHVYWYRQLPEEGLKFMVYLQKENIIDESGMPKERFSAEFPKEGPSILRIQQVVRGDSAAYFCASSRRVSGANVLTFGAGSRLTVL.

This chain links TRBV12-3 or TRBV12-4 with TRBJ2-5, with 7 bases fitting TRBD2. The CDR3 is made up of 16 amino acids. V trimming: 0 bases; J trimming: 3 bases; junction bases outside the gene matches: 7. The CDR3 is CASSLAPWTRKETQYF. CDR3 nucleotide sequence: TGTGCCAGCAGTTTAGCGCCCTGGACTAGAAAAGAGACCCAGTACTTC.

The rearrangement uses TRBV5-1 and TRBJ1-6; D remains unclear. The V end was cut by 1 base, the J end by 8 bases, with 16 bases between. The CDR3 extends over 16 amino acids. CDR1 is SGHRS, CDR2 YFSETQ, per germline. CDR3 sequence: CASSLSRRFIDSPLHF. Here the CDR3 DNA reads TGCGCCAGCAGCTTGTCGCGCCGGTTTATCGATTCACCCCTCCACTTT.

The chain is built from TRBV20-1 and TRBJ1-5, with D perhaps TRBD1 (6 bases). The CDR3 loop spans 15 amino acids. The V gene's germline CDR1 is DFQATT and CDR2 SNEGSKA (reference sequence). Trimming pared 1 base from V and 7 bases from J, leaving 17 bases between. CDR3 DNA: TGCAGTGCTAGAGCGTGGGAAAGGGGGTGGCAGCCCCAGCATTTT. Encoded protein: CSARAWERGWQPQHF.

The sample holds a few counts of this clonotype. V gene TRBV27 combines with J gene TRBJ2-3; 9 nucleotides align to TRBD2. The CDR3 consists of 15 residues. Germline assignment: CDR1 MNHEY and CDR2 SMNVEV (reference sequence). V shed 5 bases and J 4 bases; nucleotides not matched to a gene: 7. This chain's CDR3 is CASSEAGGTPDTQYF. The CDR3 DNA reads as TGTGCCAGCAGTGAGGCGGGAGGGACCCCAGATACGCAGTATTTT.

The genes are TRBV4-2 and TRBJ2-7, with 9 bases identical to TRBD1. Germline lookup yields CDR1 LGHNA and CDR2 YNFKEQ. The CDR3 consists of 16 residues. The junction had 3 bases not matched to a gene; V was cut back by 0 bases and J by 0 bases. The CDR3 bases are TGTGCCAGCAGCCAAGAGGGGACAGGGCGCTCCTACGAGCAGTACTTC. Translated, it gives CASSQEGTGRSYEQYF.

This clonotype occurred a few times. V usage is TRBV5-6 and J usage is TRBJ2-5; D gene uncertain. The CDR3 contains 14 residues. Germline lookup yields CDR1 SGHDT and CDR2 YYEEEE. V lost 4 bases to trimming and J lost 1 base, with 11 bases between them. The CDR3 bases are TGTGCCAGCAGCCCCATCCATCGCCAAGAGACCCAGTACTTC. Residues: CASSPIHRQETQYF.

The V gene is TRBV12-3 or TRBV12-4, the J gene TRBJ2-1; D is uncertain. V was cut by 5 bases and J by 0 bases, with 11 bases left in between. This CDR3 has 15 residues. The CDR3 protein is CASSDSWSSYNEQFF. DNA of the CDR3: TGTGCCAGCAGTGATAGTTGGAGCTCCTACAATGAGCAGTTCTTC.